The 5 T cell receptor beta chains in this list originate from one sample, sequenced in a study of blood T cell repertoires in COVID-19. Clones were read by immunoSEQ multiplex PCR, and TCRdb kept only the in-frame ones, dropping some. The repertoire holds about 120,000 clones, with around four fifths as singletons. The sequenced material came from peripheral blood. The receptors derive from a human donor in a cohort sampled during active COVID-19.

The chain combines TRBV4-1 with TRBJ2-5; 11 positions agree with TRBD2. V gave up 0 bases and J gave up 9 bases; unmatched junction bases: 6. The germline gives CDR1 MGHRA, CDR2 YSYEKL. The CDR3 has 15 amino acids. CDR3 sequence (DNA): TGCGCCAGCAGCCAAGATCTTAGCGGGGGGGCAGCCCAGTACTTC. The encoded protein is CASSQDLSGGAAQYF.

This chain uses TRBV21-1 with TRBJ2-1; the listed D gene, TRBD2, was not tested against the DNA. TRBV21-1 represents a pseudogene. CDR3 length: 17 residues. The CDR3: CASSKGSSGGPYNEQFF. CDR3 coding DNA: TGTGCCAGCAGCAAAGGGTCTAGCGGGGGACCGTACAATGAGCAGTTCTTC.

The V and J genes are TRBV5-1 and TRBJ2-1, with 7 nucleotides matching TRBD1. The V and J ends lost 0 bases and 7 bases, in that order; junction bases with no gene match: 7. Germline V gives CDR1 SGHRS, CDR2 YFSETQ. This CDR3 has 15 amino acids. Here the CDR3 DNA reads TGCGCCAGCAGCTTGGCCTCGGACAGGACGAATGAGCAGTTCTTC. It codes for CASSLASDRTNEQFF.

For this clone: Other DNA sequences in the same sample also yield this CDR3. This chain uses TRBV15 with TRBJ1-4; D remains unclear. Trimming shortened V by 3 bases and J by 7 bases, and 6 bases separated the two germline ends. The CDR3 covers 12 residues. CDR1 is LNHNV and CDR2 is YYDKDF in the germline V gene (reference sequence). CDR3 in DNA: TGTGCCACCAGCAGGGCGGGTGAAAAACTGTTTTTT. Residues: CATSRAGEKLFF. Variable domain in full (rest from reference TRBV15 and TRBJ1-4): DAMVIQNPRYQVTQFGKPVTLSCSQTLNHNVMYWYQQKSSQAPKLLFHYYDKDFNNEADTPDNFQSRRPNTSFCFLDIRSPGLGDTAMYLCATSRAGEKLFFGSGTQLSVL.

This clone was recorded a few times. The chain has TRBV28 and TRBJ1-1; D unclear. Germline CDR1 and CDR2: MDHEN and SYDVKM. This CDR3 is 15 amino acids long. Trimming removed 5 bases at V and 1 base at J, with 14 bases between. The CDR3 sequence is CASSPYPPRNTEAFF. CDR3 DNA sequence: TGTGCCAGCAGTCCCTATCCGCCAAGGAACACTGAAGCTTTCTTT. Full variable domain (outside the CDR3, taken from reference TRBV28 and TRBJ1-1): DVKVTQSSRYLVKRTGEKVFLECVQDMDHENMFWYRQDPGLGLRLIYFSYDVKMKEKGDIPEGYSVSREKKERFSLILESASTNQTSMYLCASSPYPPRNTEAFFGQGTRLTVV.